The rows below give T cell receptor beta chains drawn from one sample of a study of blood T cell repertoires in COVID-19. This table comes from immunoSEQ multiplex PCR, and its TCRdb copy is limited to in-frame clones, with some not included. The sample has approximately 240,000 clones, 86% seen once. Sequencing was performed on peripheral blood. Receptors originate from a woman in her twenties or thirties who had recovered from COVID-19. CDR3s include the opening cysteine and the closing phenylalanine or tryptophan. A D gene is named only where the DNA matches it firmly. Expanded clones get a size class; other rows say once, few or many, or leave the size out.

j_gene	abundance	d_gene	v_gene	len	CDR3aa	CDR3nt
TRBJ2-3	-	-	TRBV6-5	12	CASTPGGDTQYF	TGTGCCAGCACCCCCGGCGGGGATACGCAGTATTTT
TRBJ1-2	-	-	TRBV28	12	CASDNLNYGYTF	TGTGCCAGCGATAACCTAAACTATGGCTACACCTTC
TRBJ1-2	-	-	TRBV7-9	14	CASSLPAQAYGYTF	TGTGCCAGCAGCTTACCCGCACAGGCCTATGGCTACACCTTC
TRBJ1-5	-	-	TRBV19	15	CASQRKAGSNQPQHF	TGTGCCAGCCAAAGGAAAGCGGGCAGCAATCAGCCCCAGCATTTT
TRBJ1-2	-	-	TRBV18	13	CASSPIGNYGYTF	TGTGCCAGCTCACCAATCGGTAACTATGGCTACACCTTC
TRBJ2-2	-	-	TRBV6-2/TRBV6-3	13	CASSYVFTGELFF	TGTGCCAGCAGTTACGTATTTACCGGGGAGCTGTTTTTT
TRBJ1-2	once	TRBD1	TRBV2	16	CASRRDRRPLNYGYTF	TGTGCCAGCAGGCGGGACAGGAGACCCCTTAACTATGGCTACACCTTC
TRBJ1-2	-	-	TRBV12-3/TRBV12-4	12	CASSLQGNGYTF	TGTGCCAGCAGTTTACAGGGGAATGGCTACACCTTC
TRBJ2-1	-	-	TRBV7-3	15	CASSLGVLAGNEQFF	TGTGCCAGCAGCTTAGGGGTACTAGCAGGGAATGAGCAGTTCTTC
TRBJ1-1	-	TRBD1	TRBV5-4	16	CASSSLQGALNTEAFF	TGTGCCAGCAGCTCCTTACAGGGGGCTTTGAACACTGAAGCTTTCTTT
TRBJ1-1	-	-	TRBV24-1	15	CATSDPGLFNTEAFF	TGTGCCACCAGTGACCCCGGACTATTTAACACTGAAGCTTTCTTT